This is a list of T cell receptor beta chains from one sample in a study of metastatic and nonmetastatic thyroid tumors. TCRdb re-called clones from the PCR reads using MiXCR. The data contain 15,000 to 20,000 clones, roughly a quarter of them singletons. Input material: adjacent normal tissue. These receptors all stem from a female donor with papillary thyroid cancer or a benign thyroid nodule (not recorded which). Some clones in this sample may be carry-over from other donors' samples. CDR3s include the opening cysteine and the closing phenylalanine or tryptophan. Each record gives: J gene, D gene, clone size, V gene, CDR3 protein, CDR3 DNA. D genes are given only for firm matches. Size is stated for part of the rows, as once, few or many counts, or as a class when the clone is expanded.

j_call: TRBJ1-5; d_call: NA; clone_size: few; v_call: TRBV15; cdr3_aa: CATRLGGQQPQHF; cdr3_nt: TGTGCCACCAGATTAGGGGGTCAGCAGCCCCAGCATTTT
j_call: TRBJ2-1; d_call: NA; clone_size: NA; v_call: TRBV18; cdr3_aa: CASSPNISSYNEQFF; cdr3_nt: TGTGCCAGCTCACCTAACATCAGCTCCTACAATGAGCAGTTCTTC
j_call: TRBJ2-2; d_call: NA; clone_size: NA; v_call: TRBV11-2; cdr3_aa: CASSLVVWGVTNTGELFF; cdr3_nt: TGTGCCAGCAGCTTAGTGGTGTGGGGGGTTACGAACACCGGGGAGCTGTTTTTT
j_call: TRBJ2-7; d_call: NA; clone_size: large; v_call: TRBV28; cdr3_aa: CASRSGGPIRYLYEQYF; cdr3_nt: TGTGCCAGCCGATCCGGGGGCCCGATCCGATACCTCTACGAGCAGTACTTC
j_call: TRBJ2-7; d_call: NA; clone_size: few; v_call: TRBV6-5; cdr3_aa: CASSYEQGTEQYF; cdr3_nt: TGTGCCAGCAGTTATGAACAGGGTACTGAGCAGTACTTC
j_call: TRBJ2-1; d_call: TRBD2; clone_size: few; v_call: TRBV25-1; cdr3_aa: CASSGGTSGILNEQFF; cdr3_nt: TGTGCCAGCAGTGGGGGGACTAGCGGGATCTTAAATGAGCAGTTCTTC
j_call: TRBJ2-2; d_call: NA; clone_size: NA; v_call: TRBV4-1; cdr3_aa: CASSLTGELFF; cdr3_nt: TGCGCCAGCAGCCTGACGGGGGAGCTGTTTTTT
j_call: TRBJ2-7; d_call: TRBD2; clone_size: large; v_call: TRBV28; cdr3_aa: CASSPSIGAGLASYEQYF; cdr3_nt: TGTGCCAGCAGTCCGTCAATCGGGGCGGGACTAGCCTCCTACGAGCAGTACTTC
j_call: TRBJ1-6; d_call: NA; clone_size: NA; v_call: TRBV27; cdr3_aa: CASSLDPGSPLHF; cdr3_nt: TGTGCCAGCAGTTTGGACCCGGGATCACCCCTCCACTTT
j_call: TRBJ2-3; d_call: TRBD2; clone_size: few; v_call: TRBV27; cdr3_aa: CASSSLAGASTDTQYF; cdr3_nt: TGTGCCAGCAGTTCATTAGCGGGAGCTAGCACAGATACGCAGTATTTT
j_call: TRBJ1-6; d_call: NA; clone_size: NA; v_call: TRBV7-2; cdr3_aa: CASRQATTRGPLHF; cdr3_nt: TGTGCCAGCAGGCAAGCGACGACCCGGGGGCCCCTCCACTTT
j_call: TRBJ2-3; d_call: NA; clone_size: many; v_call: TRBV6-2/TRBV6-3; cdr3_aa: CASSYSFQAAQYF; cdr3_nt: TGTGCCAGCAGTTACTCGTTCCAGGCGGCGCAGTATTTT
j_call: TRBJ2-7; d_call: NA; clone_size: NA; v_call: TRBV7-8; cdr3_aa: CASSLGGEGNEQYF; cdr3_nt: TGTGCCAGCAGCCTCGGGGGAGAAGGCAACGAGCAGTACTTC
j_call: TRBJ1-1; d_call: NA; clone_size: few; v_call: TRBV7-2; cdr3_aa: CASSLAMNTEAFF; cdr3_nt: TGTGCCAGCAGCTTAGCCATGAACACTGAAGCTTTCTTT
j_call: TRBJ2-2; d_call: TRBD1; clone_size: NA; v_call: TRBV2; cdr3_aa: CASSHDRGDTGELFF; cdr3_nt: TGTGCCAGCAGCCACGACAGGGGGGACACCGGGGAGCTGTTTTTT
j_call: TRBJ2-1; d_call: NA; clone_size: once; v_call: TRBV11-2; cdr3_aa: CASVPGQRIYNEQFF; cdr3_nt: TGTGCCAGCGTCCCCGGGCAGCGTATCTACAATGAGCAGTTCTTC
j_call: TRBJ2-3; d_call: NA; clone_size: few; v_call: TRBV7-9; cdr3_aa: CASSLERVTQYF; cdr3_nt: TGTGCCAGCAGCTTAGAACGGGTTACGCAGTATTTT
j_call: TRBJ2-2; d_call: TRBD2; clone_size: few; v_call: TRBV6-1; cdr3_aa: CASSLAGGPNTVELFF; cdr3_nt: TGTGCCAGCAGTCTAGCGGGAGGGCCGAACACCGTGGAGCTGTTTTTT
j_call: TRBJ1-1; d_call: NA; clone_size: NA; v_call: TRBV10-3; cdr3_aa: CAISPTTENTEAFF; cdr3_nt: TGTGCCATCAGTCCAACGACAGAGAACACTGAAGCTTTCTTT
j_call: TRBJ2-2; d_call: NA; clone_size: NA; v_call: TRBV11-2; cdr3_aa: CASSFSGARTGELFF; cdr3_nt: TGTGCCAGCAGCTTTTCGGGAGCGCGCACCGGGGAGCTGTTTTTT
j_call: TRBJ2-2; d_call: TRBD2; clone_size: few; v_call: TRBV11-2; cdr3_aa: CASSYTSGPNTGELFF; cdr3_nt: TGTGCCAGCAGCTATACTAGCGGACCGAACACCGGGGAGCTGTTTTTT
j_call: TRBJ2-1; d_call: TRBD2; clone_size: few; v_call: TRBV12-3/TRBV12-4; cdr3_aa: CASRPTGTSGEKEQFF; cdr3_nt: TGTGCCAGCAGGCCGACCGGGACTAGCGGGGAGAAGGAGCAGTTCTTC
j_call: TRBJ2-2; d_call: NA; clone_size: NA; v_call: TRBV12-3/TRBV12-4; cdr3_aa: CAGRFRGGELFF; cdr3_nt: TGTGCCGGCCGGTTTCGAGGCGGGGAGCTGTTTTTT
j_call: TRBJ2-5; d_call: NA; clone_size: medium-sized; v_call: TRBV18; cdr3_aa: CASSRTRGQETQYF; cdr3_nt: TGTGCCAGCTCACGGACAAGAGGTCAAGAGACCCAGTACTTC
j_call: TRBJ2-7; d_call: TRBD1; clone_size: few; v_call: TRBV11-3; cdr3_aa: CASSRDRSRSYEQYF; cdr3_nt: TGTGCCAGTTCCCGGGACAGGAGTAGGTCCTACGAGCAGTACTTC
j_call: TRBJ1-1; d_call: NA; clone_size: few; v_call: TRBV28; cdr3_aa: CASSLGGLLTEAFF; cdr3_nt: TGTGCCAGCAGCCTAGGGGGGCTGTTAACTGAAGCTTTCTTT
j_call: TRBJ2-2; d_call: NA; clone_size: few; v_call: TRBV6-5; cdr3_aa: CASSSNDITGELFF; cdr3_nt: TGTGCCAGCAGTTCTAACGACATTACCGGGGAGCTGTTTTTT
j_call: TRBJ2-7; d_call: NA; clone_size: few; v_call: TRBV12-3/TRBV12-4; cdr3_aa: CASSSPWSEQYF; cdr3_nt: TGTGCCAGCAGTTCCCCCTGGTCCGAGCAGTACTTC
j_call: TRBJ2-1; d_call: NA; clone_size: few; v_call: TRBV2; cdr3_aa: CASSHKDEQFF; cdr3_nt: TGTGCCAGCAGTCATAAGGATGAGCAGTTCTTC
j_call: TRBJ1-2; d_call: TRBD1; clone_size: few; v_call: TRBV19; cdr3_aa: CASSLTPTGFGGYTF; cdr3_nt: TGTGCCAGTAGTCTAACTCCGACAGGGTTTGGAGGCTACACCTTC
j_call: TRBJ2-7; d_call: TRBD2; clone_size: NA; v_call: TRBV27; cdr3_aa: CASSLFPSGRAPPYEQYF; cdr3_nt: TGTGCCAGCAGTTTATTTCCTAGCGGGAGGGCCCCCCCTTACGAGCAGTACTTC
j_call: TRBJ2-5; d_call: NA; clone_size: once; v_call: TRBV4-1; cdr3_aa: CASSQVRGAGEETQYF; cdr3_nt: TGCGCCAGCAGCCAAGTCCGGGGGGCAGGGGAAGAGACCCAGTACTTC
j_call: TRBJ1-1; d_call: NA; clone_size: NA; v_call: TRBV5-8; cdr3_aa: CASSPEGVHTEAFF; cdr3_nt: TGCGCCAGCAGCCCGGAGGGGGTGCACACTGAAGCTTTCTTT
j_call: TRBJ1-1; d_call: NA; clone_size: few; v_call: TRBV20-1; cdr3_aa: CSARDPGRSDTEAFF; cdr3_nt: TGCAGTGCTAGAGATCCAGGAAGGAGTGACACTGAAGCTTTCTTT
j_call: TRBJ2-7; d_call: NA; clone_size: few; v_call: TRBV19; cdr3_aa: CASSIGIRAYEQYF; cdr3_nt: TGTGCCAGTAGTATTGGCATACGGGCCTACGAGCAGTACTTC
j_call: TRBJ2-1; d_call: NA; clone_size: many; v_call: TRBV12-3/TRBV12-4; cdr3_aa: CASSGGTASYNEQFF; cdr3_nt: TGTGCCAGCAGTGGGGGCACTGCCTCCTACAATGAGCAGTTCTTC
j_call: TRBJ1-1; d_call: TRBD1; clone_size: NA; v_call: TRBV7-9; cdr3_aa: CASSPRQGRETEAFF; cdr3_nt: TGTGCCAGCAGCCCAAGACAGGGGAGAGAGACTGAAGCTTTCTTT
j_call: TRBJ2-7; d_call: NA; clone_size: many; v_call: TRBV7-6; cdr3_aa: CASRGSTYEQYF; cdr3_nt: TGTGCCAGTAGGGGGTCAACCTACGAGCAGTACTTC
j_call: TRBJ2-7; d_call: NA; clone_size: few; v_call: TRBV27; cdr3_aa: CASSVGTGPHEQYF; cdr3_nt: TGTGCCAGCAGCGTCGGTACAGGGCCACACGAGCAGTACTTC